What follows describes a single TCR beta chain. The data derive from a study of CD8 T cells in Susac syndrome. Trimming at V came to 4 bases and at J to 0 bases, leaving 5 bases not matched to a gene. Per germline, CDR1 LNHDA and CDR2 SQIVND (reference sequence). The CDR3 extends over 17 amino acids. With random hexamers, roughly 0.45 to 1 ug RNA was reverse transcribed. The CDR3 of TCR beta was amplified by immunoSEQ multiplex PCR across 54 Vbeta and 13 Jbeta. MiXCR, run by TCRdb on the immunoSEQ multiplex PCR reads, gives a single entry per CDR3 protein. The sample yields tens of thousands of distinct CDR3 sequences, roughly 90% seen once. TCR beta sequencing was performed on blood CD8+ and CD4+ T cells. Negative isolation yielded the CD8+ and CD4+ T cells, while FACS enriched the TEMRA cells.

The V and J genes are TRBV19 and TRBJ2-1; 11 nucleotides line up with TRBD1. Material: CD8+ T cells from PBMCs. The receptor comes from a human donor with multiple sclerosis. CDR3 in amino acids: CASSTWDRGNSYNEQFF. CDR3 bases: TGTGCCAGTAGTACTTGGGACAGGGGGAACTCCTACAATGAGCAGTTCTTC.